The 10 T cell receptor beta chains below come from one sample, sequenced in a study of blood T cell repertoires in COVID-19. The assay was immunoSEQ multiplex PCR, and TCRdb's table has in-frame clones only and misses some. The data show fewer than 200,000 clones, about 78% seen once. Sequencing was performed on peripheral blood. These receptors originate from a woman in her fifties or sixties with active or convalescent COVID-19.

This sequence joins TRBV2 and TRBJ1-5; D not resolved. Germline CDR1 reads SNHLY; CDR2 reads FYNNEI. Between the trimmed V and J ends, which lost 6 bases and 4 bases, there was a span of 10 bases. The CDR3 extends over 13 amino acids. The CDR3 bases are TGTGCCAGCAGACAGACGGGGAATCAGCCCCAGCATTTT. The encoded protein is CASRQTGNQPQHF. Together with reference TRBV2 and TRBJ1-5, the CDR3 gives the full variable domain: EPEVTQTPSHQVTQMGQEVILRCVPISNHLYFYWYRQILGQKVEFLVSFYNNEISEKSEIFDDQFSVERPDGSNFTLKIRSTKLEDSAMYFCASRQTGNQPQHFGDGTRLSIL.

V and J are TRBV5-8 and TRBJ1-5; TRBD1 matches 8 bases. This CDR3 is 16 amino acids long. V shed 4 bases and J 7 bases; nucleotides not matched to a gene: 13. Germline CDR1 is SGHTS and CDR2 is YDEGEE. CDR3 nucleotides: TGTGCCAGCAGCCTCGGGACAGGAATGCCAGCGCAGCCCCAGCATTTT. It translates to CASSLGTGMPAQPQHF.

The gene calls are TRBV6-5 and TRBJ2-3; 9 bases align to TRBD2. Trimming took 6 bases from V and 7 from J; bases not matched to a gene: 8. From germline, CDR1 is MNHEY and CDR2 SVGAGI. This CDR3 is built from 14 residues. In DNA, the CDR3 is TGTGCCAGCAGCCCCGGTAGCGGGGGCTATACGCAGTATTTT. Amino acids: CASSPGSGGYTQYF.

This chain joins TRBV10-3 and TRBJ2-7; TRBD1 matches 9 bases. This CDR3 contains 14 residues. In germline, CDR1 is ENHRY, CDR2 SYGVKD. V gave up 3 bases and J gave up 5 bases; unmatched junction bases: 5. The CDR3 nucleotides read TGTGCCATCAGTGATGCCGGGACAGGGCACGAGCAGTACTTC. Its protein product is CAISDAGTGHEQYF.

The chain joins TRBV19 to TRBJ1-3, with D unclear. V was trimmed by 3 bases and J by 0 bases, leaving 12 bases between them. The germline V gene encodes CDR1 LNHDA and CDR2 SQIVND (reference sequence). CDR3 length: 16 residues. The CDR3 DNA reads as TGTGCCAGTAGTATCACCCAAACGAGCTCTGGAAACACCATATATTTT. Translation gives CASSITQTSSGNTIYF.

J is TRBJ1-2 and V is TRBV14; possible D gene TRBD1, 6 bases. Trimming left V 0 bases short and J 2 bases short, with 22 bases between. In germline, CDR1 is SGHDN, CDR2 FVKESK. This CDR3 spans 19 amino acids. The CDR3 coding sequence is TGTGCCAGCAGCCAAGATCCAGGACGGGCAGGGGAGCCCAACTATGGCTACACCTTC. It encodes CASSQDPGRAGEPNYGYTF. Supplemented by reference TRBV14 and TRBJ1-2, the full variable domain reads EAGVTQFPSHSVIEKGQTVTLRCDPISGHDNLYWYRRVMGKEIKFLLHFVKESKQDESGMPNNRFLAERTGGTYSTLKVQPAELEDSGVYFCASSQDPGRAGEPNYGYTFGSGTRLTVV.

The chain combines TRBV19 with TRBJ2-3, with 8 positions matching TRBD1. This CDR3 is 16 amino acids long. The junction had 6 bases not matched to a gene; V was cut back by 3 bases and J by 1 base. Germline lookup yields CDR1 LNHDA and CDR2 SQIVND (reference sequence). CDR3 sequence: CASSMTGTGRTDTQYF. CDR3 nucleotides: TGTGCCAGTAGTATGACCGGGACAGGTCGCACAGATACGCAGTATTTT.

The CDR3 loop reads CASRVQGLGTGELFF. The DNA of the CDR3 is TGTGCCAGCAGGGTACAGGGGTTGGGCACCGGGGAGCTGTTTTTT. V gene TRBV6-5 combines with J gene TRBJ2-2; 7 bases are shared with TRBD1. Germline lookup yields CDR1 MNHEY and CDR2 SVGAGI. V gave up 6 bases and J gave up 4 bases; unmatched junction bases: 8. The CDR3 sequence is 15 residues long.

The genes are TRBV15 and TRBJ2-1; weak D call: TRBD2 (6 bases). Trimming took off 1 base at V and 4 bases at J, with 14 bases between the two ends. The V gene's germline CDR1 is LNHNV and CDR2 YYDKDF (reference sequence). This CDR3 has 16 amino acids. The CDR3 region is CATSRGGSGRYNEQFF. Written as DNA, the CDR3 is TGTGCCACCAGCAGAGGGGGGTCCGGGAGATACAATGAGCAGTTCTTC.

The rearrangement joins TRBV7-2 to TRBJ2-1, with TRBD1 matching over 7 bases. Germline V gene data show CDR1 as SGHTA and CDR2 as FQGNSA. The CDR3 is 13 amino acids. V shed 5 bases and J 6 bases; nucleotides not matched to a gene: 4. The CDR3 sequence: CASSAGQANEQFF. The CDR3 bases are TGTGCCAGCAGCGCCGGACAGGCCAATGAGCAGTTCTTC.